This TCR beta chain was sequenced during a study of T cell repertoires and HLA-DP antigens. Study-wide context: Alloreactive CD4+ T cells targeted HLA-DP on transduced HeLa. Average DNA input: roughly 0.2 ug for CD137+CD4+ sorts, about 1,200 ng pre-culture.

Clones were read by immunoSEQ multiplex PCR, and TCRdb kept only the in-frame ones, dropping some. Here the sample spans about 73,000 clones, around 77% being singletons. The study, taken as a whole, reports: Average cumulative frequency of previously undetected clones was under 40% against one allele and more than 50% against the other.

Turning to this clone: Its antigen remains unidentified.

V lost 4 bases and J 7 bases, leaving 14 bases between the germline ends. The CDR3 sequence is 13 residues long. Germline assignment: CDR1 MNHNY and CDR2 SVGAGI (reference sequence). Purity of the untouched CD4+ T cells was around 98%. This chain connects TRBV6-6 to TRBJ2-7; no clear D. The sequence was collected from a man in his 60s in good health and CMV-seronegative. Sequenced input: CD4+ T cells from PBMCs. The CDR3 is CASSLGPLGEQYV. The CDR3 DNA reads as TGTGCCAGCAGTTTAGGACCGCTCGGGGAGCAGTACGTC.